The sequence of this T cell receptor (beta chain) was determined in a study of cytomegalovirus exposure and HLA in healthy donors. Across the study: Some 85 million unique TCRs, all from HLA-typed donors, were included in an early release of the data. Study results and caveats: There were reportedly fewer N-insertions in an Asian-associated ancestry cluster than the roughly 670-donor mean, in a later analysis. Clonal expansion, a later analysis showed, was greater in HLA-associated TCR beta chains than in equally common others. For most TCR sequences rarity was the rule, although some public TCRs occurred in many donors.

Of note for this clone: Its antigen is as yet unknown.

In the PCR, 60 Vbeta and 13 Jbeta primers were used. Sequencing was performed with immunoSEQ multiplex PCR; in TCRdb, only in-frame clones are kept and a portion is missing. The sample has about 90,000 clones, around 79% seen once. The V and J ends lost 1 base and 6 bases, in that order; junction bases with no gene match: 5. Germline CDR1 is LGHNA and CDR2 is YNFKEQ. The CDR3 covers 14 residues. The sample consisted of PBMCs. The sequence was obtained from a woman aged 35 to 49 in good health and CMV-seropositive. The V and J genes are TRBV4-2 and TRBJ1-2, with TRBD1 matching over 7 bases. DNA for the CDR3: TGTGCCAGCAGCCAAGTATTCACAGGGGATGGCTACACCTTC. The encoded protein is CASSQVFTGDGYTF.